The clone carrying this T cell receptor beta chain was picked up a small number of times. No antigen is known for it. This specimen comes from a study of T cell repertoires in cytomegalovirus infection. Study at large: Recently identified HLA-C-restricted CMV epitopes and well-studied HLA-B-restricted CMV epitopes were used by the study. Signatures in public TCR beta sequences pointed to both CMV infection and matching HLA type. Study results and caveats: CMV-specific TCR beta clonotypes restricted by HLA-C were the ones dominating the ex vivo response. Adding up the frequency of public TCR beta families identified people who carried CMV plus the relevant HLA.

CDR3 length: 16 residues. Germline values: CDR1 MNHEY, CDR2 SVGEGT. V dropped 0 bases and J dropped 4; count of bases not matched to a gene: 8. TCRdb independently ran MiXCR on the reads; one entry per CDR3 protein. The data show 900,000 to 950,000 distinct CDR3 sequences, roughly 30% seen once. The source was cultured CD8+ T cells from PBMCs, collected from culture after CMV antigen stimulation. The chain carries TRBV6-2 or TRBV6-3 and TRBJ1-2; 7 bases fit TRBD1. The TCR was taken from a human donor in good health (CMV status not recorded). Some clones in this sample may be carry-over from other donors' samples. CDR3 bases: TGTGCCAGCAGTTACTCGACGACAGGGTCAGGCTATGGCTACACCTTC. It specifies CASSYSTTGSGYGYTF.